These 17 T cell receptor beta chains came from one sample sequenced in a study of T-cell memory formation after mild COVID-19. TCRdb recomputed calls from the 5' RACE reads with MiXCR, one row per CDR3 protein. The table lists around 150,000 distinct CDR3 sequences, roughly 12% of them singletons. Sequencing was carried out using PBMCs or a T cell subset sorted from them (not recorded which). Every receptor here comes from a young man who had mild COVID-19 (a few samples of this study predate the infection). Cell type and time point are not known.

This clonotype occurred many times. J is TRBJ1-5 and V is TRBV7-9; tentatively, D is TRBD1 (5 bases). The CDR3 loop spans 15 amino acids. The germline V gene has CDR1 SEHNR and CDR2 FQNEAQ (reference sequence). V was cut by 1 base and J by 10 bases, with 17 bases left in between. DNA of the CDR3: TGTGCCAGCAGCTTAGTTCCCCCGGACCAGGGACCCCAGCATTTT. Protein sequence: CASSLVPPDQGPQHF.

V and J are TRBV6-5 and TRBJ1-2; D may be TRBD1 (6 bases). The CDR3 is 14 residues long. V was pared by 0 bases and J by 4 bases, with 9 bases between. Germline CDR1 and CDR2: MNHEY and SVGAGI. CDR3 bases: TGTGCCAGCAGTTACTCGAAAGGGGGCTATGGCTACACCTTC. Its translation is CASSYSKGGYGYTF.

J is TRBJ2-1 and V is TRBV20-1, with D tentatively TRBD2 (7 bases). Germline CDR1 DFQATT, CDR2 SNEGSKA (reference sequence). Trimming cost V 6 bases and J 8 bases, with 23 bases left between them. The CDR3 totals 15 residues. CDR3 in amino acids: CSAHPAGWGGDEQFF. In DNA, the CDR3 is TGCAGTGCCCACCCCGCGGGCTGGGGGGGCGATGAGCAGTTCTTC.

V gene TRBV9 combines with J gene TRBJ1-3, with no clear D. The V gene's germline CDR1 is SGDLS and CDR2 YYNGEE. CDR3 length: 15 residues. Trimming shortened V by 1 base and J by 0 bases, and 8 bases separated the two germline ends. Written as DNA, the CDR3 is TGTGCCAGCAGCGTATACGGGTCCTCTGGAAACACCATATATTTT. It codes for CASSVYGSSGNTIYF.

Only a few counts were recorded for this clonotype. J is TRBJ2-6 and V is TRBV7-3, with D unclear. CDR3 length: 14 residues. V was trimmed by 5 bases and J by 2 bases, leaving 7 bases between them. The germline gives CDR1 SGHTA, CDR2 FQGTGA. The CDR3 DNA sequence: TGTGCCAGCAGCCCGTTAGCTGGGGCCAACGTCCTGACTTTC. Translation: CASSPLAGANVLTF.

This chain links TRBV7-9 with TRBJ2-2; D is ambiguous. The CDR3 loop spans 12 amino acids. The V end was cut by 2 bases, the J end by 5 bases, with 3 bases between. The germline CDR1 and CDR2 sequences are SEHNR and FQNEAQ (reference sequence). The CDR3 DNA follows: TGTGCCAGCAGCTTATGGACCGGGGAGCTGTTTTTT. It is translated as CASSLWTGELFF.

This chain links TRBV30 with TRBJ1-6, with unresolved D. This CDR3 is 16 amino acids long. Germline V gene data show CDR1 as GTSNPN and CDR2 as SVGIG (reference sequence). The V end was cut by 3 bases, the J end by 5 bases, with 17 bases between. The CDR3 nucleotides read TGTGCCTGGAGCCCCCGTAGGAGGGAGGATAATTCACCCCTCCACTTT. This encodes CAWSPRRREDNSPLHF. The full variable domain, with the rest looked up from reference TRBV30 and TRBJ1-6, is SQTIHQWPATLVQPVGSPLSLECTVEGTSNPNLYWYRQAAGRGLQLLFYSVGIGQISSEVPQNLSASRPQDRQFILSSKKLLLSDSGFYLCAWSPRRREDNSPLHFGNGTRLTVT.

The CDR3 loop is CASSQALQGASIYGYTF. CDR3 nucleotides: TGTGCCAGCAGCCAGGCTCTACAGGGGGCAAGCATCTATGGCTACACCTTC. The chain joins TRBV4-2 to TRBJ1-2, with 9 bases identical to TRBD1. Looked up from germline, CDR1 is LGHNA and CDR2 is YNFKEQ. There are 17 residues in the CDR3. Unmatched junction bases numbered 12, after V lost 3 bases and J lost 4 bases.

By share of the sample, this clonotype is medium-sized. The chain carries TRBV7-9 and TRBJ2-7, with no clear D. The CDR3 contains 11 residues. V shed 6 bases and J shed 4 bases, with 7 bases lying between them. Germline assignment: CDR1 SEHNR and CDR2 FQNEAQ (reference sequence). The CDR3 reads CASSNRYEQYF. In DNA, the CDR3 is TGTGCCAGCAGTAACCGTTACGAGCAGTACTTC.

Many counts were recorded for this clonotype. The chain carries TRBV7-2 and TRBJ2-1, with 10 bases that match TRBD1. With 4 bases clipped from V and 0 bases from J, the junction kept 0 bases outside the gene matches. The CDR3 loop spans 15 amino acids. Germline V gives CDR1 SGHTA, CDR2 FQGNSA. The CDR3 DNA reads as TGTGCCAGCAGCTGGGACAGGGGCTCCTACAATGAGCAGTTCTTC. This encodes CASSWDRGSYNEQFF.

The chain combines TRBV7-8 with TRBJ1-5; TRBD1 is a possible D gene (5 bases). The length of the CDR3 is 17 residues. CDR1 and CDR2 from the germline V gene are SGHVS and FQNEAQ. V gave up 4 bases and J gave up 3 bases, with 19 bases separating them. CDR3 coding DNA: TGTGCCAGCAGCTCCCTCCTCGGGGGGACGAACAATCAGCCCCAGCATTTT. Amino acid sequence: CASSSLLGGTNNQPQHF.

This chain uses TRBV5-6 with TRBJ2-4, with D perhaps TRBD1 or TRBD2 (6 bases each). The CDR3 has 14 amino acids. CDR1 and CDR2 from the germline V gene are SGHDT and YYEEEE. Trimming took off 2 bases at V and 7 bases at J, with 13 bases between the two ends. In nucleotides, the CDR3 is TGTGCCAGCAGCTTCGGAAGGGGGAGGAACATTCAGTACTTC. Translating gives CASSFGRGRNIQYF.

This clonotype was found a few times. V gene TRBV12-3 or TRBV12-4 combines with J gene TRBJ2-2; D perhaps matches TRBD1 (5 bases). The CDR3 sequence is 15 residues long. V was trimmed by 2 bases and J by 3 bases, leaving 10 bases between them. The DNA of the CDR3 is TGTGCCAGCAGTTTACAGGGTCTTGACACCGGGGAGCTGTTTTTT. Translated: CASSLQGLDTGELFF.

CDR3 nucleotide sequence: TGTGCCAGCTCGTTCAACCAGGGCTCTGGGGCCAACGTCCTGACTTTC. Protein product: CASSFNQGSGANVLTF. V is TRBV18 and J is TRBJ2-6; the D gene is possibly TRBD1 (5 bases). The CDR3 spans 16 residues. Germline CDR1 reads KGHSH; CDR2 reads LQKENI. The ends were cut back, 6 bases at V and 0 bases at J, with 12 bases in the middle.

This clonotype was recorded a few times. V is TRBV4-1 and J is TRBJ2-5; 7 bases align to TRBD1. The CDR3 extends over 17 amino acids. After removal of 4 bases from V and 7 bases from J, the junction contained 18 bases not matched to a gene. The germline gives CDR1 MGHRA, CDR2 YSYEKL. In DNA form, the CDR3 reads TGCGCCAGCAGCCTCGGTAGGAGACAGGGAACCAGAGGGACCCAGTACTTC. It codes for CASSLGRRQGTRGTQYF.

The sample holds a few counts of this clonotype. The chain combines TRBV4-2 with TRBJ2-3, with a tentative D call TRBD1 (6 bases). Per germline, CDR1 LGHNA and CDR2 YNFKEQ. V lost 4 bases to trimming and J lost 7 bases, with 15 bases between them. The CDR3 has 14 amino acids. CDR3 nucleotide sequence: TGTGCCAGCAGCCGCGGACAGAGCTCCAATACGCAGTATTTT. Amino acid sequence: CASSRGQSSNTQYF.

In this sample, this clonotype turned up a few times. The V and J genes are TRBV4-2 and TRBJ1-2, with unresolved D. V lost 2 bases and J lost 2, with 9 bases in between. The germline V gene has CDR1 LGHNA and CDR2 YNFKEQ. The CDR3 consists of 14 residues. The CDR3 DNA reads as TGTGCCAGCAGCCAAAGGCTCGGGAACTATGGCTACACCTTC. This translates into CASSQRLGNYGYTF.